This TCR beta chain was retrieved from a study of control samples from healthy donors and cancer patients (dated by TCRdb to the early 2020s). From the cysteine through the phenylalanine, the CDR3 covers 10 amino acids. Of all the DNA, just the CDR3 is kept, 30 bases in frame from base 1. The trim is 3 bases for V and 15 bases for J, with a gap of 6 bases between the germline ends. As encoded in the germline V gene (reference sequence), CDR1 is SEHNR while CDR2 is FQNEAQ. Libraries were made using the immunoSEQ multiplex PCR assay. TCRdb holds this immuneACCESS table with in-frame rearrangements only. Some clones are missing; in checked studies, unresolved V genes explain under half, and the rest has no known cause. The sample has 63,000 or so clones on record, approximately 90% of them singletons. Together, the top ten hold about 6% of the sample. On this clone itself: Its antigen is currently not known. Per-base qualities were not stored, and no clone one base away is much larger.

This sequence was found in a man between 60 and 70 years old with colorectal cancer. Sequencing was performed on PBMCs. The V and J segments used are TRBV7-9 and TRBJ2-6; possibly the D gene is TRBD1, per 5 matching bases. The CDR3 region: CASSFDSLTF. The sequenced DNA is TGTGCCAGCAGCTTTGACAGCCTGACTTTC.